This T cell receptor beta chain comes out of a study of blood T cell repertoires in COVID-19. Turning to the study itself: The United States, Italy and Spain were the sources of the acute and convalescent COVID-19 samples. From T cells, B-cell-depleted T cells, or PBMCs came the material, which was cDNA or gDNA.

Germline V CDR1 and CDR2: MNHEY, SVGEGT. Trimming took 4 bases from V and 0 from J, leaving 15 bases between them. CDR3 length equals 16 residues. Study processing details: Estimates of nucleated cell counts were drawn from the amplification of reference gene primers. Only in-frame clones appear in the TCRdb table, and some are missing; sequencing was by immunoSEQ multiplex PCR. V, J and clone size were drawn from that table, and D and trimming were deduced from the DNA. This repertoire shows 130,000 to 150,000 clones, around 81% found once; its top ten account for approximately 8%. This chain uses TRBV6-2 or TRBV6-3 with TRBJ1-1; D is perhaps TRBD1 (6 bases). The receptor was derived from a human donor in a cohort sampled during active COVID-19. Input material: peripheral blood. DNA for the CDR3: TGTGCCAGCAGTTTCGATAGGACAGACATGAACACTGAAGCTTTCTTT. Protein product: CASSFDRTDMNTEAFF.